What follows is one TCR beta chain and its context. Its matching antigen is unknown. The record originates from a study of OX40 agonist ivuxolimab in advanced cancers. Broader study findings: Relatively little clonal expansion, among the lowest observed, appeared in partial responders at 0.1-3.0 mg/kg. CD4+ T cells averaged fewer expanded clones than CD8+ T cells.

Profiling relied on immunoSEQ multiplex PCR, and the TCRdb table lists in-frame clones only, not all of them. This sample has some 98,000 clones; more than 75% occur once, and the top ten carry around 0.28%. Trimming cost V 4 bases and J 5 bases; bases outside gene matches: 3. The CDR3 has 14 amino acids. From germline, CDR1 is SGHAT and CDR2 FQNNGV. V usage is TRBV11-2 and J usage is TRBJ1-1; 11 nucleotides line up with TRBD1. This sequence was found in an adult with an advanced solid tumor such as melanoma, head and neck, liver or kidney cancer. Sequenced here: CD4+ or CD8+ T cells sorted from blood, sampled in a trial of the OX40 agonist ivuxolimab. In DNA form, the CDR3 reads TGTGCCAGCAGCTGGGACAGGGGGAGGACTGAAGCTTTCTTT. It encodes CASSWDRGRTEAFF.